The 31 T cell receptor beta chains listed next were all sequenced from one sample in a study of blood T cell repertoires in COVID-19. This table comes from immunoSEQ multiplex PCR, and its TCRdb copy is limited to in-frame clones, with some not included. The table includes roughly 200,000 clones, roughly 90% detected once. Sequenced sample: peripheral blood. Receptors originate from a man between 18 and 29 years old with active or convalescent COVID-19.

The chain is built from TRBV19 and TRBJ2-3; D perhaps matches TRBD2 (5 bases). Trimming pared 3 bases from V and 1 base from J, leaving 8 bases between. CDR1 is LNHDA, CDR2 SQIVND, per germline (reference sequence). CDR3 length: 14 residues. CDR3 protein: CASSIGSGTDTQYF. The CDR3 DNA reads as TGTGCCAGTAGTATTGGTAGCGGCACAGATACGCAGTATTTT.

The chain is built from TRBV15 and TRBJ1-1, with 10 bases that match TRBD1. Trimming cost V 5 bases and J 4 bases; bases outside gene matches: 7. The CDR3 has 15 residues. Germline CDR1 reads LNHNV; CDR2 reads YYDKDF (reference sequence). CDR3 DNA: TGTGCCACCAGCCTAACTAGGACAGGGGGCACTGAAGCTTTCTTT. Translated: CATSLTRTGGTEAFF.

The V gene is TRBV7-2, the J gene TRBJ2-5; D is possibly TRBD1 (5 bases). Trimming took 4 bases from V and 1 from J, leaving 7 bases between them. Germline V gene sequence: CDR1 SGHTA, CDR2 FQGNSA. This CDR3 region has 13 residues. The CDR3 protein is CASSSQGQETQYF. The CDR3 region has the DNA TGTGCCAGCAGCTCTCAGGGCCAAGAGACCCAGTACTTC.

This rearrangement joins TRBV28 to TRBJ1-1, with TRBD1 identical over 7 bases. The J segment lost 5 bases and the V segment lost 5 bases, leaving 5 bases of the junction unmatched. The CDR3 extends over 13 amino acids. The germline gives CDR1 MDHEN, CDR2 SYDVKM. In nucleotides, the CDR3 is TGTGCCAGCAGTAGAAGGGGGCGAACTGAAGCTTTCTTT. Amino acids: CASSRRGRTEAFF.

CDR3 amino acids: CASRPGGLTDTQYF. DNA of the CDR3: TGCGCCAGCAGACCCGGGGGGCTCACAGATACGCAGTATTTT. The V and J genes are TRBV5-1 and TRBJ2-3; weak D call: TRBD2 (7 bases). This CDR3 has 14 amino acids. The germline V gene encodes CDR1 SGHRS and CDR2 YFSETQ. With 5 bases removed from V and 2 bases from J, the gap between germline ends came to 12 bases.

The chain couples TRBV6-5 to TRBJ1-1; maybe TRBD1 (6 bases). This CDR3 is 13 amino acids long. Trimming removed 5 bases at V and 1 base at J, with 8 bases between. Looked up from germline, CDR1 is MNHEY and CDR2 is SVGAGI. The CDR3 region has the DNA TGTGCCAGCAGTCGACAGGCGAACACTGAAGCTTTCTTT. Protein sequence: CASSRQANTEAFF.

This rearrangement joins TRBV29-1 to TRBJ2-1; TRBD1 agrees at 8 bases. The trim removed 6 bases at V and 2 bases at J, leaving 9 bases unmatched. Germline loops: CDR1 SQVTM, CDR2 ANQGSEA. The CDR3 consists of 15 residues. The CDR3 region has the DNA TGCAGCGTGGGCCCCCAACAGGGGGCCTACAATGAGCAGTTCTTC. Translating it yields CSVGPQQGAYNEQFF.

This clone was found a few times. V is TRBV29-1 and J is TRBJ1-2, with TRBD1 matching over 11 bases. The trim removed 3 bases at V and 4 bases at J, leaving 10 bases unmatched. Germline assignment: CDR1 SQVTM and CDR2 ANQGSEA. CDR3 length equals 16 residues. The CDR3 region is CSVEPGTGGIGYGYTF. The CDR3 bases are TGCAGCGTTGAGCCCGGGACAGGGGGTATCGGCTATGGCTACACCTTC.

The gene calls are TRBV6-5 and TRBJ1-4, with TRBD1 identical over 7 bases. V lost 5 bases to trimming and J lost 7 bases; unmatched junction nucleotides: 7. CDR3 length equals 14 residues. Germline loops: CDR1 MNHEY, CDR2 SVGAGI. The CDR3 DNA follows: TGTGCCAGCAGTCGTGACAGGGAAGCTGAAAAACTGTTTTTT. Translated, it gives CASSRDREAEKLFF.

The chain carries TRBV9 and TRBJ1-5; a possible D gene is TRBD1 (5 bases). Germline values: CDR1 SGDLS, CDR2 YYNGEE. V shed 5 bases and J shed 4 bases, with 16 bases lying between them. The CDR3 covers 15 residues. The CDR3 loop is CASSTTGSRNQPQHF. CDR3 bases: TGTGCCAGCAGTACCACAGGAAGTCGAAATCAGCCCCAGCATTTT.

This sequence joins TRBV5-1 and TRBJ1-1; TRBD1 matches at 11 bases. The CDR3 consists of 17 residues. CDR1 is SGHRS, CDR2 YFSETQ, per germline. J lost 4 bases, V lost 4 bases, and 12 bases had no gene match. Written as DNA, the CDR3 is TGCGCCAGCAGCCCTGGAAGGACAGGGGGCGCGAGCACTGAAGCTTTCTTT. Translated, it gives CASSPGRTGGASTEAFF.

The V call is TRBV5-4, the J call TRBJ1-6, with 11 bases identical to TRBD1. Germline V lookup: CDR1 SGHNT, CDR2 YYREEE (reference sequence). Losses at the gene ends were 5 bases for V and 10 bases for J; bases not matched to a gene: 8. The length of the CDR3 is 15 residues. The CDR3 DNA reads TGTGCCAGCAGTCGGACAGGGGGCTCTTGGTCACCCCTCCACTTT. As protein: CASSRTGGSWSPLHF. Using reference TRBV5-4 and TRBJ1-6 for the parts outside the CDR3, the full variable domain is ETGVTQSPTHLIKTRGQQVTLRCSSQSGHNTVSWYQQALGQGPQFIFQYYREEENGRGNFPPRFSGLQFPNYSSELNVNALELDDSALYLCASSRTGGSWSPLHFGNGTRLTVT.

The chain employs TRBV5-4 and TRBJ2-5; no reliable D call. The length of the CDR3 is 14 residues. The germline CDR1 and CDR2 sequences are SGHNT and YYREEE (reference sequence). V lost 0 bases, J lost 2 bases, and 8 bases lay in between. This CDR3 is CASSLDATQETQYF. For the CDR3, the DNA is TGTGCCAGCAGCTTGGACGCGACTCAAGAGACCCAGTACTTC.

CDR3 sequence (DNA): TGTGCCAGCAGGGGAATCAGGGGGCCGAACACTGAAGCTTTCTTT. Translated: CASRGIRGPNTEAFF. This chain uses TRBV6-5 with TRBJ1-1; TRBD1 matches at 8 bases. The CDR3 contains 15 residues. Looked up from germline, CDR1 is MNHEY and CDR2 is SVGAGI. Unmatched junction bases numbered 7, after V lost 6 bases and J lost 1 base.

This chain joins TRBV19 and TRBJ1-4; no definite D call. The V gene's germline CDR1 is LNHDA and CDR2 SQIVND (reference sequence). The ends were cut back, 2 bases at V and 6 bases at J, with 13 bases in the middle. CDR3 length: 15 amino acids. CDR3 residues: CASSIPRVSDEKLFF. In DNA, the CDR3 is TGTGCCAGTAGTATACCGAGGGTATCCGATGAAAAACTGTTTTTT.

V gene TRBV30 combines with J gene TRBJ1-2; D gene ambiguous. The CDR3 length is 13 residues. CDR1 and CDR2 from the germline V gene are GTSNPN and SVGIG (reference sequence). V lost 3 bases and J 2 bases, leaving 10 bases between the germline ends. CDR3 coding DNA: TGTGCCTGGAGAAGTCGGCGGAACTATGGCTACACCTTC. Translated, it gives CAWRSRRNYGYTF.

The V call is TRBV9, the J call TRBJ2-1; 8 bases match TRBD1. The CDR3 is made up of 14 amino acids. V gave up 5 bases and J gave up 3 bases; unmatched junction bases: 4. Looked up from germline, CDR1 is SGDLS and CDR2 is YYNGEE. The CDR3 protein is CASSTGGDYNEQFF. CDR3 in DNA: TGTGCCAGCAGTACAGGGGGTGACTACAATGAGCAGTTCTTC.

This clone has only one observation. The rearrangement joins TRBV6-5 to TRBJ1-1, with unresolved D. The length of the CDR3 is 12 residues. The ends were cut back, 4 bases at V and 3 bases at J, with 6 bases in the middle. Germline CDR1 MNHEY, CDR2 SVGAGI. The CDR3 region is CASSSQYTEAFF. DNA of the CDR3: TGTGCCAGCAGTTCTCAGTACACTGAAGCTTTCTTT.

The rearrangement links TRBV7-9 to TRBJ2-7, with 9 bases fitting TRBD1. Germline V CDR1 and CDR2: SEHNR, FQNEAQ (reference sequence). CDR3 length: 14 amino acids. The V and J ends lost 6 bases and 0 bases, in that order; junction bases with no gene match: 3. CDR3 in amino acids: CASRLTGGSYEQYF. The CDR3 DNA follows: TGTGCCAGCAGATTGACAGGGGGCTCCTACGAGCAGTACTTC.

This sequence joins TRBV18 and TRBJ1-1, with TRBD1 matching 8 bases. This CDR3 is built from 14 residues. Per the germline V gene, CDR1 is KGHSH and CDR2 is LQKENI. The J segment lost 4 bases and the V segment lost 3 bases, leaving 4 bases of the junction unmatched. The CDR3 region has the DNA TGTGCCAGCTCACCGGGACAGGCGGCCACTGAAGCTTTCTTT. This gives the protein CASSPGQAATEAFF.

The CDR3 DNA reads as TGTGCCAGCAGCCGCTCCCACTCCGGGTGGGGCACCTACAATGAGCAGTTCTTC. The encoded protein is CASSRSHSGWGTYNEQFF. The rearrangement links TRBV7-2 to TRBJ2-1; D might be TRBD1 (5 bases). The CDR3 totals 18 residues. Germline assignment: CDR1 SGHTA and CDR2 FQGNSA. V gave up 5 bases and J gave up 2 bases, with 22 bases separating them.

DNA of the CDR3: TGTGCCAGTAGTGTCGGGACAGGGGATGGCTACACCTTC. It translates to CASSVGTGDGYTF. This rearrangement joins TRBV19 to TRBJ1-2, with 10 bases that match TRBD1. The CDR3 has 13 amino acids. Looked up from germline, CDR1 is LNHDA and CDR2 is SQIVND (reference sequence). V lost 5 bases, J lost 6 bases, and 3 bases stayed unmatched.

A few counts support this clone. The V and J genes are TRBV18 and TRBJ1-2, with a possible D match to TRBD1 (6 bases). CDR3 length: 19 residues. Trimming took off 2 bases at V and 1 base at J, with 23 bases between the two ends. Germline CDR1 KGHSH, CDR2 LQKENI. Written as DNA, the CDR3 is TGTGCCAGCTCACCAATTTCTGGGGCTACGACAGGTAGTAACTATGGCTACACCTTC. Protein sequence: CASSPISGATTGSNYGYTF.

This clone showed up just a few times. Within the sample, other DNA sequences also encode this same CDR3. The chain combines TRBV15 with TRBJ1-4; D is undetermined. Trimming removed 4 bases from V and 3 bases from J, with 12 bases in between. This CDR3 region has 15 residues. From germline, CDR1 is LNHNV and CDR2 YYDKDF (reference sequence). The CDR3 region is CATSTRLGANEKLFF. CDR3 DNA sequence: TGTGCCACCAGCACTCGGTTGGGCGCTAATGAAAAACTGTTTTTT. The full variable domain, with the rest looked up from reference TRBV15 and TRBJ1-4, is DAMVIQNPRYQVTQFGKPVTLSCSQTLNHNVMYWYQQKSSQAPKLLFHYYDKDFNNEADTPDNFQSRRPNTSFCFLDIRSPGLGDTAMYLCATSTRLGANEKLFFGSGTQLSVL.

The chain couples TRBV3-1 (or the pseudogene TRBV3-2) to TRBJ2-1; D gene ambiguous. CDR3 length equals 15 residues. CDR1 and CDR2 from the germline V gene are LGHDT and YNNKEL (reference sequence). Trimming shortened V by 3 bases and J by 4 bases, and 13 bases separated the two germline ends. The CDR3 nucleotides read TGTGCCAGCAGCCAGTATAGCAACCTATACAATGAGCAGTTCTTC. This encodes CASSQYSNLYNEQFF.

This rearrangement joins TRBV5-1 to TRBJ1-1, with TRBD1 matching 10 bases. J lost 5 bases, V lost 2 bases, and 9 bases had no gene match. Per germline, CDR1 SGHRS and CDR2 YFSETQ. The CDR3 sequence is 16 residues long. The CDR3: CASSFRQGAVLTEAFF. The CDR3 nucleotides are TGCGCCAGCAGCTTTCGACAGGGGGCAGTTTTAACTGAAGCTTTCTTT.

CDR3: CASATTRLNTGELFF. In nucleotides, the CDR3 is TGTGCCAGCGCTACAACTAGGTTGAACACCGGGGAGCTGTTTTTT. V and J are TRBV7-2 and TRBJ2-2; a possible D gene is TRBD2 (5 bases). CDR1 SGHTA and CDR2 FQGNSA come from the germline V gene. The CDR3 is 15 amino acids. V was shortened by 8 bases and J by 1 base, with 14 bases between the two germline ends.

The V and J genes are TRBV7-9 and TRBJ1-2; 10 positions agree with TRBD1. This CDR3 has 15 residues. With 5 bases clipped from V and 7 bases from J, the junction kept 10 bases outside the gene matches. The germline gives CDR1 SEHNR, CDR2 FQNEAQ (reference sequence). The CDR3 is CASSPRGQGTGGYTF. The CDR3 nucleotides read TGTGCCAGCAGCCCCAGGGGACAGGGGACGGGTGGCTACACCTTC.

This chain joins TRBV23-1 and TRBJ1-4, with D perhaps TRBD1 (5 bases). TRBV23-1 qualifies as an ORF whose function is uncertain. This CDR3 has 19 amino acids. Trimming removed 4 bases from V and 4 bases from J, with 25 bases in between. This CDR3 is CASSPPLRQREASNEKLFF. CDR3 in DNA: TGCGCCAGCAGTCCGCCTCTTCGACAGCGGGAGGCGAGTAATGAAAAACTGTTTTTT.

This rearrangement joins TRBV4-2 to TRBJ2-3, with 10 positions matching TRBD2. Trimming removed 2 bases from V and 0 bases from J; junction bases left unmatched: 2. Germline V gene lookup returns CDR1 LGHNA and CDR2 YNFKEQ. CDR3 length: 16 residues. The CDR3 DNA follows: TGTGCCAGCAGCCAATGGACTAGCGGTAGCACAGATACGCAGTATTTT. Translated, it gives CASSQWTSGSTDTQYF.

The chain links TRBV3-1 (or the pseudogene TRBV3-2) to TRBJ2-7; unclear D gene. The germline V and J ends were trimmed by 0 bases and 1 base, with 4 bases remaining between them. The V gene's germline CDR1 is LGHDT and CDR2 YNNKEL (reference sequence). The CDR3 extends over 13 amino acids. The CDR3 DNA reads as TGTGCCAGCAGCCAAGACAGATCCTACGAGCAGTACTTC. Its translation: CASSQDRSYEQYF.